This T cell receptor (beta chain) was sequenced for a study of T cells in Graves' hyperthyroidism and ophthalmopathy. Whole-study context: Peripheral blood was drawn at first diagnosis, prior to all treatment. General study results and limits: The model identified upcoming ophthalmopathy a median 6.5 months ahead of onset.

Those with hyperthyroidism were 18 to 65 years old, newly diagnosed, and ill for under 2 months. PBMCs stemmed from 8.5 to 10 ml fresh peripheral blood. This clonotype occurred many times. The antigen remains undetermined. CDR1 is LGHDT, CDR2 YNNKEL, per germline (reference sequence). Trimming stripped 0 bases from V and 8 bases from J, with 13 bases between. The CDR3 covers 15 residues. Researchers amplified the TCR beta CDR3 regions from RNA transcripts. Carried out on the TCR CDR3, a first-round RT-PCR used the HTBI primer set. TCRdb redid the calling of the multiplex PCR reads with MiXCR, one entry per CDR3 protein. The sample holds approximately 410,000 distinct CDR3 sequences, roughly 15% seen once.

The sequence was obtained from a woman in her late teens or twenties with Graves' hyperthyroidism. The chain employs TRBV3-1 and TRBJ1-4, with D possibly being TRBD1 (5 bases). Material for sequencing was blood. CDR3 sequence: CASSQEGRREEKLFF. CDR3 DNA sequence: TGTGCCAGCAGCCAAGAGGGACGGCGAGAGGAAAAACTGTTTTTT.